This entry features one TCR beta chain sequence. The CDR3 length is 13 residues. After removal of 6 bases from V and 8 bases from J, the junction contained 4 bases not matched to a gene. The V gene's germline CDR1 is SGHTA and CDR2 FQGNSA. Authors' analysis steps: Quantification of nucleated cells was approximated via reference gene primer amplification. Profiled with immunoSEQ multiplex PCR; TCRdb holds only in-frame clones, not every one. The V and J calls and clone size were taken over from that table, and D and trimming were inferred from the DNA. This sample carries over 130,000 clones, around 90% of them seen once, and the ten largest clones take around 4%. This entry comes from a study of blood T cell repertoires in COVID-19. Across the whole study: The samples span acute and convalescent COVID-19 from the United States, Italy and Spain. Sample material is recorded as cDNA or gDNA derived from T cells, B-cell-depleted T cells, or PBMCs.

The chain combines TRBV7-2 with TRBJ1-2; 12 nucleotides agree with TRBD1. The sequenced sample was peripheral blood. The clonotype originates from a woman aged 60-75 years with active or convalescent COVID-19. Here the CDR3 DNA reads TGTGCCAGCAGACCCGGGACAGGGGGCGGCTACACCTTC. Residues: CASRPGTGGGYTF.